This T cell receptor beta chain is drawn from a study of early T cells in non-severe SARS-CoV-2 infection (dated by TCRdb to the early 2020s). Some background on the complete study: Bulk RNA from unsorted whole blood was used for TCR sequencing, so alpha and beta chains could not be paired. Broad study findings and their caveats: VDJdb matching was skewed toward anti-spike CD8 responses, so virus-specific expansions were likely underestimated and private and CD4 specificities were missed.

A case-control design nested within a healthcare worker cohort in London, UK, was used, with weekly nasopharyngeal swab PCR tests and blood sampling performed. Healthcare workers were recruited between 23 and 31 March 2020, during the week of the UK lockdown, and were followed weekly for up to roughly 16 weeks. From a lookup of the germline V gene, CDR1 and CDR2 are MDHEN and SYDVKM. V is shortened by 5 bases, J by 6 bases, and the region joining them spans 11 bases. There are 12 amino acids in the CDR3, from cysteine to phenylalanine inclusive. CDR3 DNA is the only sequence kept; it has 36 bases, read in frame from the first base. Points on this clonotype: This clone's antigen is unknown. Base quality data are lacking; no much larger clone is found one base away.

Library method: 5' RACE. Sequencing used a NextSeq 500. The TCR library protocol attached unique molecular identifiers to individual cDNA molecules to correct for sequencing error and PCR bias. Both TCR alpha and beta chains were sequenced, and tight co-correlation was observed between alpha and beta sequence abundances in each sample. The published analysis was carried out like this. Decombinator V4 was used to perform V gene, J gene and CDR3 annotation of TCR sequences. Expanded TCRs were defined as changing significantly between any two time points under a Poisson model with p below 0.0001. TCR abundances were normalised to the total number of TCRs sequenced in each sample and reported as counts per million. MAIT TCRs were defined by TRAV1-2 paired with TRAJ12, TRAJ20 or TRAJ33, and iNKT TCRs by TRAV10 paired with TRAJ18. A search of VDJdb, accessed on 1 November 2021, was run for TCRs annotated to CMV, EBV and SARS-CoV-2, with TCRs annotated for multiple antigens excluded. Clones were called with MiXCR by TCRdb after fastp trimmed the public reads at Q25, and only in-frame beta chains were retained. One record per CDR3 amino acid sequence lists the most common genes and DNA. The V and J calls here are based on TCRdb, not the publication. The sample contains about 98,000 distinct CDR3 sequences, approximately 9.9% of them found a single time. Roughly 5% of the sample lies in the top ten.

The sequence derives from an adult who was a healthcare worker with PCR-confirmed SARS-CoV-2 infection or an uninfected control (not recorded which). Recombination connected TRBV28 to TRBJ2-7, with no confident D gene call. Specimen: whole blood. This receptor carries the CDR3 CASSERWTEQYF. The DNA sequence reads TGTGCCAGCAGTGAGAGGTGGACCGAGCAGTACTTC. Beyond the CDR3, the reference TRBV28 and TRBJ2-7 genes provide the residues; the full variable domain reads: DVKVTQSSRYLVKRTGEKVFLECVQDMDHENMFWYRQDPGLGLRLIYFSYDVKMKEKGDIPEGYSVSREKKERFSLILESASTNQTSMYLCASSERWTEQYFGPGTRLTVT.